Many counts were recorded for the clone carrying this TCR beta chain. Antigen unknown. The source of the sample is a study of T cells after posttransplantation cyclophosphamide. The CDR3 length is 14 residues. Looked up from germline, CDR1 is MNHEY and CDR2 is SMNVEV (reference sequence). V was clipped by 10 bases and J by 0 bases, with 13 bases between them. General study points: After PTCy, TRB diversity resembled that of CNI/methotrexate controls. Later post-transplant blood repertoires were often dominated by donor CD8+ memory clones. Skin or GI-infiltrating T cells shared few TRB sequences with blood.

This related bone marrow graft donor gave peripheral blood on the day of marrow donation. The method was immunoSEQ multiplex PCR; TCRdb's version includes in-frame clones alone and lacks a portion of them. Listed for the sample are around 25,000 clones, none seen a single time. The TCR sequence derives from a woman aged 55-70 years in good health, CMV-negative, and a related stem cell transplant donor. What was sequenced was PBMCs. J is TRBJ2-1 and V is TRBV27; tentative D call: TRBD1 (6 bases). The CDR3 loop is CATRDTSSYNEQFF. The DNA for the CDR3 is TGTGCCACCAGGGACACCAGCTCCTACAATGAGCAGTTCTTC.